This TCR beta chain was obtained from a study of blood T cells in healthy people across ages. Findings and limits, study-wide: For the donors, CMV status was unknown and possibly confounded expanded clonotype changes.

A second PCR of about 7 to 11 cycles used a sample-barcoded 5' primer and a J-beta primer mix. TCRdb ran MiXCR on the 5' RACE reads and lists one entry per CDR3 protein. This sample yields about 800,000 distinct CDR3 sequences, of which roughly 25% are seen a single time; 3% to 4.5% belongs to the top ten. Germline lookup yields CDR1 SGHAT and CDR2 FQNNGV. With V trimmed by 1 base and J by 3 bases, 10 bases remained unmatched. The CDR3 runs to 18 residues. This clonotype was counted a few times. Its antigen is as yet unknown. These records were also assigned to another study, of T cells of mothers and their children. That work states: Each 15 ul cDNA reaction used 1.5 ug RNA; all RNA was used. For the second PCR, the M1S primer put in sample barcodes and 2-4 random nucleotides. In each mother, TCR beta CDR3 reads exceeded 10 million; in each child, they numbered around 3 million.

Sequenced sample: blood. The chain links TRBV11-2 to TRBJ2-5, with 11 bases lining up with TRBD2. This TCR was sampled from a boy aged 5 to 17 in good health. This chain's CDR3 is CASSLVYVKGLAEETQYF. Here the CDR3 DNA reads TGTGCCAGCAGCTTAGTCTATGTGAAGGGACTAGCGGAAGAGACCCAGTACTTC.